These 14 T cell receptor beta chains were sequenced from one sample in a study of CD8+ T cells in alopecia areata. Extraction and reverse transcription of RNA yielded cDNA as the sequencing template. Libraries were prepared by immunoSEQ multiplex PCR; TCRdb keeps only in-frame clonotypes and omits some of them. The sample carries 120,000 to 150,000 clones, roughly 48% recorded once. Sequencing used CD4+ T cells sorted from blood. All receptors derive from a human donor with alopecia areata.

This rearrangement joins TRBV28 to TRBJ2-3; D gene uncertain. Trimming left V 5 bases short and J 1 base short, with 10 bases between. The CDR3 contains 14 residues. Germline V gives CDR1 MDHEN, CDR2 SYDVKM. CDR3: CASSTLRGTDTQYF. CDR3 DNA sequence: TGTGCCAGCAGTACTCTAAGGGGCACAGATACGCAGTATTTT.

The CDR3 reads CASSLLGQGYNEQFF. CDR3 nucleotides: TGTGCCAGCAGTTTACTCGGACAGGGATACAATGAGCAGTTCTTC. The chain combines TRBV28 with TRBJ2-1; TRBD1 aligns across 8 bases. This CDR3 has 15 residues. The germline gives CDR1 MDHEN, CDR2 SYDVKM. With 2 bases clipped from V and 4 bases from J, the junction kept 4 bases outside the gene matches.

In regard to this clone: Other DNA sequences from this sample encode an identical CDR3 as well. V and J are TRBV29-1 and TRBJ2-7, with D possibly TRBD1 on 6 matching bases. This CDR3 has 12 amino acids. V lost 4 bases to trimming and J lost 2 bases, with 9 bases between them. The germline gives CDR1 SQVTM, CDR2 ANQGSEA. The CDR3 loop is CSVVRGTYEQYF. CDR3 DNA: TGCAGCGTTGTCAGGGGAACCTACGAGCAGTACTTC.

This chain uses TRBV29-1 with TRBJ2-5; 7 bases agree with TRBD1. With 3 bases clipped from V and 5 bases from J, the junction kept 12 bases outside the gene matches. This CDR3 spans 15 amino acids. Germline V CDR1 and CDR2: SQVTM, ANQGSEA. CDR3 nucleotides: TGCAGCGTTGATTCGGGACAGCCTTTTTTGGAGACCCAGTACTTC. The encoded protein is CSVDSGQPFLETQYF.

The chain uses TRBV29-1 and TRBJ2-1; 16 positions agree with TRBD2. The V segment lost 5 bases and the J segment 2 bases; nucleotides outside the gene matches: 3. CDR3 length equals 16 residues. Germline V gene data show CDR1 as SQVTM and CDR2 as ANQGSEA. The CDR3: CSVLGLAGGTYNEQFF. CDR3 nucleotides: TGCAGCGTTCTGGGACTAGCGGGAGGGACCTACAATGAGCAGTTCTTC.

A remark on this clone: This sample includes further DNA sequences coding for the same CDR3. The rearrangement uses TRBV14 and TRBJ2-5, with no clear D. The CDR3 is made up of 13 amino acids. Germline V gives CDR1 SGHDN, CDR2 FVKESK. The V end lost 1 base, the J end lost 3 bases, and 6 bases lay between the germline ends. For the CDR3, the DNA is TGTGCCAGCAGCCAAGCTCCCAAAGAGACCCAGTACTTC. Protein: CASSQAPKETQYF.

V usage is TRBV29-1 and J usage is TRBJ2-1; 14 positions match TRBD2. CDR1 is SQVTM and CDR2 is ANQGSEA in the germline V gene. V gave up 4 bases and J gave up 2 bases; unmatched junction bases: 4. The CDR3 totals 16 residues. Here the CDR3 reads CSVGTSGRRAYNEQFF. CDR3 DNA sequence: TGCAGCGTTGGGACTAGCGGGAGGAGGGCCTACAATGAGCAGTTCTTC.

This clone was counted between two and nine times. V and J are TRBV29-1 and TRBJ2-1, with D tentatively TRBD2 (5 bases). V lost 2 bases, J lost 4 bases, and 18 bases lay in between. Germline CDR1 and CDR2: SQVTM and ANQGSEA. The CDR3 sequence is 16 residues long. The CDR3 spells CSVERLAIGVYNEQFF. In nucleotides, the CDR3 is TGCAGCGTTGAACGTCTAGCAATTGGGGTATACAATGAGCAGTTCTTC.

The J gene is TRBJ2-7, the V gene TRBV18; D is unclear. CDR3 length equals 14 residues. Germline lookup yields CDR1 KGHSH and CDR2 LQKENI. V was pared by 2 bases and J by 5 bases, with 13 bases between. Here the CDR3 reads CASSPRPAGDEQYF. CDR3 bases: TGTGCCAGCTCACCAAGGCCGGCTGGGGACGAGCAGTACTTC.

V is TRBV2 and J is TRBJ2-1; no reliable D call. CDR1 and CDR2 (germline): SNHLY, FYNNEI. V lost 4 bases and J 5 bases, leaving 9 bases between the germline ends. CDR3 length: 13 amino acids. CDR3 loop: CASSGVGNNEQFF. The DNA for the CDR3 is TGTGCCAGCAGTGGCGTGGGGAACAATGAGCAGTTCTTC.

The genes are TRBV7-9 and TRBJ2-7, with a tentative D call TRBD1 (6 bases). Trimming removed 8 bases from V and 2 bases from J, with 16 bases in between. Germline values: CDR1 SEHNR, CDR2 FQNEAQ (reference sequence). This CDR3 spans 14 amino acids. Here the CDR3 DNA reads TGTGCCAGCCGCTCAGGGGCCTCACCCTACGAGCAGTACTTC. Amino acids: CASRSGASPYEQYF.

This rearrangement joins TRBV28 to TRBJ2-2, with 7 bases that match TRBD1. The CDR3 is made up of 14 amino acids. The V gene end was trimmed by 6 bases and the J gene end by 4 bases; junction bases not matched to a gene: 5. Germline CDR1 and CDR2: MDHEN and SYDVKM. CDR3 nucleotide sequence: TGTGCCAGCAGATGGACAGGATCCACCGGGGAGCTGTTTTTT. This encodes CASRWTGSTGELFF.

The V gene is TRBV9, the J gene TRBJ2-1, with 8 bases matching TRBD2. Germline V lookup: CDR1 SGDLS, CDR2 YYNGEE. This CDR3 has 16 amino acids. The V gene end was trimmed by 1 base and the J gene end by 0 bases; junction bases not matched to a gene: 3. The CDR3, as DNA: TGTGCCAGCAGCGTAATCAGCGGGAGCTCCTACAATGAGCAGTTCTTC. It specifies CASSVISGSSYNEQFF.

This clone was seen only a few times. V gene TRBV20-1 combines with J gene TRBJ1-2, with TRBD1 as a possible D gene (5 bases). Germline V CDR1 and CDR2: DFQATT, SNEGSKA (reference sequence). This CDR3 spans 11 amino acids. The V end was cut by 5 bases, the J end by 10 bases, with 14 bases between. The CDR3 loop reads CSARGAGNYTF. In DNA, the CDR3 is TGCAGTGCTCGGGGCGCAGGAAACTACACCTTC.